Listed below are T cell receptor beta chains from one sample, sequenced in a study of cytotoxic CD8 clonotypes in ibrutinib-treated CLL. The data were produced by immunoSEQ multiplex PCR, yet TCRdb's version contains in-frame clones alone and is incomplete. The profile shows 140,000 to 150,000 clones, more than 75% of them singletons. This specimen was PBMCs, taken after 24 months of ibrutinib treatment. These receptors were obtained from a human donor with chronic lymphocytic leukemia. Both conserved end residues are part of each CDR3. Fields, in order: J gene, clone size, V gene, D gene, CDR3 protein, CDR3 DNA. The D gene is left open where the match is weak. The size entry is marked missing in some rows and otherwise reads once, few, many or a size class.

>TRBJ2-5|.|TRBV21-1|.
CASSKVGETQYF
TGTGCCAGCAGCAAAGTGGGGGAGACCCAGTACTTC
>TRBJ2-1|many|TRBV4-3|.
CASSPTGNEQFF
TGCGCCAGCAGCCCCACAGGGAATGAGCAGTTCTTC
>TRBJ2-1|once|TRBV6-6|TRBD2
CASSYWAGEGEQFF
TGTGCCAGCAGTTACTGGGCGGGAGAAGGTGAGCAGTTCTTC
>TRBJ1-6|.|TRBV5-1|.
CASSLAQGGNSPLHF
TGCGCCAGCAGCTTGGCACAGGGCGGAAATTCACCCCTCCACTTT
>TRBJ2-2|.|TRBV7-2|.
CASSLGGNSAGELFF
TGTGCCAGCAGCTTAGGTGGCAATTCGGCCGGGGAGCTGTTTTTT
>TRBJ2-3|.|TRBV19|.
CASSTGTHLGTQYF
TGTGCCAGTAGTACCGGGACACATCTTGGTACGCAGTATTTT
>TRBJ2-7|.|TRBV6-1|.
CASSERWGSYEQYF
TGTGCCAGCAGTGAAAGATGGGGCTCCTACGAGCAGTACTTC
>TRBJ2-2|.|TRBV5-4|.
CASSSGGGLKTGELFF
TGTGCCAGCAGCTCAGGTGGAGGGTTGAAGACCGGGGAGCTGTTTTTT
>TRBJ1-4|.|TRBV14|.
CASTTGRANEKLFF
TGTGCCAGCACCACGGGACGGGCCAATGAAAAACTGTTTTTT
>TRBJ2-5|.|TRBV29-1|.
CSAQAPGGETQYF
TGCAGCGCCCAAGCCCCAGGCGGGGAGACCCAGTACTTC
>TRBJ2-6|.|TRBV4-3|.
CASSVEGGSGANVLTF
TGCGCCAGCAGCGTCGAAGGGGGCTCTGGGGCCAACGTCCTGACTTTC
>TRBJ2-7|.|TRBV7-2|.
CASSLGQGVGSYEQYF
TGTGCCAGCAGCTTGGGGCAGGGGGTCGGGAGCTACGAGCAGTACTTC
>TRBJ1-1|.|TRBV28|.
CASSKQGTEAFF
TGTGCCAGCAGTAAGCAGGGGACTGAAGCTTTCTTT
>TRBJ2-5|.|TRBV25-1|TRBD2
CASSGTGSSGSYQETQYF
TGTGCCAGCAGTGGAACGGGGTCTAGCGGGTCGTACCAAGAGACCCAGTACTTC
>TRBJ1-5|.|TRBV28|TRBD1
CASSSDRGNQPQHF
TGTGCCAGCAGTTCCGACAGGGGCAATCAGCCCCAGCATTTT
>TRBJ1-1|once|TRBV7-9|.
CASSFTQGLQAFF
TGTGCCAGCAGCTTCACCCAGGGGCTACAAGCTTTCTTT
>TRBJ1-2|.|TRBV28|.
CAISGSQSDYGYTF
TGTGCCATCTCCGGGTCTCAATCCGACTATGGCTACACCTTC
>TRBJ2-7|.|TRBV5-1|.
CASSLGWGFSDEQYF
TGCGCCAGCAGCTTGGGTTGGGGTTTTAGCGACGAGCAGTACTTC
>TRBJ2-2|.|TRBV28|TRBD1
CASTQQGTGELFF
TGTGCCAGCACCCAACAGGGGACCGGGGAGCTGTTTTTT
>TRBJ1-2|.|TRBV10-3|.
CAISEVDYGYTF
TGTGCCATCAGTGAGGTGGACTATGGCTACACCTTC
>TRBJ1-3|.|TRBV30|.
CAWSGDSGNTIYF
TGTGCCTGGAGTGGCGACTCTGGAAACACCATATATTTT
>TRBJ1-4|.|TRBV7-9|.
CASSFIGAREKLFF
TGTGCCAGCAGCTTCATAGGGGCAAGGGAAAAACTGTTTTTT
>TRBJ2-2|.|TRBV7-2|TRBD1
CASSSRTGGSGGELFF
TGTGCCAGCAGCTCCCGGACAGGGGGATCGGGCGGGGAGCTGTTTTTT
>TRBJ2-3|once|TRBV5-5|.
CASSLWSSTDTQYF
TGTGCCAGCAGCTTATGGTCTAGCACAGATACGCAGTATTTT
>TRBJ1-1|.|TRBV5-1|TRBD1
CASSGEGATEAFF
TGCGCCAGCAGCGGGGAGGGGGCGACTGAAGCTTTCTTT
>TRBJ1-5|.|TRBV4-2|.
CASSQGGQPQHF
TGTGCCAGCAGCCAAGGGGGGCAGCCCCAGCATTTT
>TRBJ2-1|.|TRBV2|TRBD2
CASTLMAGANNEQFF
TGTGCCAGCACCCTAATGGCGGGAGCCAACAATGAGCAGTTCTTC
>TRBJ2-3|.|TRBV7-8|.
CASSLDLPYTDTQYF
TGTGCCAGCAGCTTGGACCTACCCTACACAGATACGCAGTATTTT
>TRBJ2-1|.|TRBV5-4|.
CASSPVAESDEQFF
TGTGCCAGCAGCCCGGTGGCAGAATCTGATGAGCAGTTCTTC
>TRBJ2-5|.|TRBV4-1|.
CASSQEGRRETQYF
TGCGCCAGCAGCCAAGAGGGTAGGCGGGAGACCCAGTACTTC
>TRBJ2-7|.|TRBV28|.
CATDSGSYEQYF
TGTGCCACCGACAGTGGGAGCTACGAGCAGTACTTC
>TRBJ2-1|.|TRBV7-9|.
CASSVRGVNEQFF
TGTGCCAGCAGCGTCAGGGGGGTGAATGAGCAGTTCTTC
>TRBJ2-7|.|TRBV9|.
CASSVGLGGFDFYEQYF
TGTGCCAGCAGCGTAGGTTTGGGTGGGTTCGACTTCTACGAGCAGTACTTC
>TRBJ1-1|.|TRBV5-1|.
CASSRTGTTGAEAFF
TGCGCCAGCAGTCGTACCGGGACCACGGGCGCTGAAGCTTTCTTT